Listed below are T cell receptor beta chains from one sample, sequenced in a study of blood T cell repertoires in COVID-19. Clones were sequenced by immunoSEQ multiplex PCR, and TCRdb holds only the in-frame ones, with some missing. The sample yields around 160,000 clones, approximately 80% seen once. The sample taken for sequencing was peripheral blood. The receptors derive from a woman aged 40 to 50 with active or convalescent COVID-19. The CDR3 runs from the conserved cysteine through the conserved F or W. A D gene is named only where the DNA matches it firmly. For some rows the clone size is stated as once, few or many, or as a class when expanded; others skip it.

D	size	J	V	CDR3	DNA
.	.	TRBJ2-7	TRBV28	CASSPPPPYYEQYF	TGTGCCAGCAGCCCCCCGCCGCCCTACTACGAGCAGTACTTC
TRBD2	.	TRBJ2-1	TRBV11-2	CASSLNSGPHNEQFF	TGTGCCAGCAGCTTGAATAGCGGGCCCCACAATGAGCAGTTCTTC
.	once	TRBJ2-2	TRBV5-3	CARSLAGNGRSGGELFF	TGTGCCAGAAGCTTGGCCGGGAACGGACGGTCGGGCGGGGAGCTGTTTTTT
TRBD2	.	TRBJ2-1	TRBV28	CASSFGLAGGGDYNEQFF	TGTGCCAGCAGTTTCGGGCTAGCGGGAGGTGGGGACTACAATGAGCAGTTCTTC
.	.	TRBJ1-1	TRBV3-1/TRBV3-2	CASSQATYEAFF	TGTGCCAGCAGCCAAGCCACATATGAAGCTTTCTTT
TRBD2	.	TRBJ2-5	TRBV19	CASSIEGGEGTQYF	TGTGCCAGTAGTATAGAAGGCGGGGAGGGGACCCAGTACTTC
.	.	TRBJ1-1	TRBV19	CASSITQGIAEAFF	TGTGCCAGTAGTATCACACAGGGAATCGCTGAAGCTTTCTTT
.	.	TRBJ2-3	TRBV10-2	CASSNSISTDTQYF	TGCGCCAGCAGTAATTCTATTAGCACAGATACGCAGTATTTT
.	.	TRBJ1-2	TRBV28	CASSLSPNYGYTF	TGTGCCAGCAGTTTGAGTCCTAACTATGGCTACACCTTC
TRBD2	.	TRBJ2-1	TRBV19	CASSIAGTSGGSSYNEQFF	TGTGCCAGTAGTATAGCAGGGACTAGCGGGGGGAGCTCCTACAATGAGCAGTTCTTC
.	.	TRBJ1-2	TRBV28	CASSPGQTYGYTF	TGTGCCAGCAGTCCCGGACAGACCTATGGCTACACCTTC
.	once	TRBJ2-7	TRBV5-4	CASSLGTYEQYF	TGTGCCAGCAGCTTGGGTACCTACGAGCAGTACTTC
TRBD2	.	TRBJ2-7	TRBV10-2	CASSLSGGGSYEQYF	TGCGCCAGCAGTTTAAGCGGGGGTGGCTCCTACGAGCAGTACTTC
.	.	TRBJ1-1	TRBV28	CASSFYRAPGTEAFF	TGTGCCAGCAGTTTTTACAGGGCCCCGGGGACTGAAGCTTTCTTT
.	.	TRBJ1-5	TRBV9	CASSVTDSNQPQHF	TGTGCCAGCAGCGTTACAGATAGCAATCAGCCCCAGCATTTT
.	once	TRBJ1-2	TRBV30	CAWSPVRGGYTF	TGTGCCTGGAGTCCGGTTAGGGGTGGCTACACCTTC
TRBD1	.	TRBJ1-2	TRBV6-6	CASRLGTGGGYTF	TGTGCCAGCAGATTGGGGACAGGGGGTGGCTACACCTTC
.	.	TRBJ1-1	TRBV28	CASSTQGTEAFF	TGTGCCAGCAGTACACAGGGCACTGAAGCTTTCTTT
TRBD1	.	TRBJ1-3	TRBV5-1	CASSLGTDSGNTIYF	TGCGCCAGCAGCTTAGGGACAGACTCTGGAAACACCATATATTTT
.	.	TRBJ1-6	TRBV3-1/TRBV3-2	CASSQWGGESPLHF	TGTGCCAGCAGCCAATGGGGGGGGGAATCACCCCTCCACTTT
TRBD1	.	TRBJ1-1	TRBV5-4	CASSLEGAGAFF	TGTGCCAGCAGCTTGGAGGGGGCGGGGGCTTTCTTT
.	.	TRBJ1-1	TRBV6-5	CASQRANTEAFF	TGTGCCAGCCAAAGAGCGAACACTGAAGCTTTCTTT
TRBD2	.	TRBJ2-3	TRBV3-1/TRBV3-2	CASSPTLAGSTDTQYF	TGTGCCAGCAGCCCAACACTAGCGGGGAGCACAGATACGCAGTATTTT
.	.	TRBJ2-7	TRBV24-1	CATSAAGQPEQYF	TGTGCCACCAGTGCCGCTGGACAGCCCGAGCAGTACTTC
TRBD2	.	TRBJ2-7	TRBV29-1	CSVLANGEGTYEQYF	TGCAGCGTGTTAGCCAATGGGGAGGGGACCTACGAGCAGTACTTC
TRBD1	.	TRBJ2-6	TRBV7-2	CASSATGVGANVLTF	TGTGCCAGCAGCGCCACAGGGGTCGGGGCCAACGTCCTGACTTTC
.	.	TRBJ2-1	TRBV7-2	CASSLGVGYNEQFF	TGTGCCAGCAGCTTGGGAGTCGGGTACAATGAGCAGTTCTTC
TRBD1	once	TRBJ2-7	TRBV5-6	CASSRRTGASYEQYF	TGTGCCAGCAGCCGCAGGACAGGGGCCTCCTACGAGCAGTACTTC
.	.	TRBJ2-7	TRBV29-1	CSVGGGYEQYF	TGCAGCGTTGGAGGGGGATACGAGCAGTACTTC
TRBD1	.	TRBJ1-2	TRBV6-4	CASSDLLGQGNYGYTF	TGTGCCAGCAGTGACCTTCTGGGACAGGGTAACTATGGCTACACCTTC
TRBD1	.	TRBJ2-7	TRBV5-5	CASSLGTGVPYEQYF	TGTGCCAGCAGCCTCGGGACAGGGGTCCCCTACGAGCAGTACTTC
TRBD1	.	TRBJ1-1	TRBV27	CASSSGTVGNTEAFF	TGTGCCAGCAGTTCCGGGACAGTAGGGAACACTGAAGCTTTCTTT
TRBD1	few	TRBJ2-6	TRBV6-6	CASSLRTGTGVYSGANVLTF	TGTGCCAGCAGTCTACGTACCGGGACAGGGGTTTACTCTGGGGCCAACGTCCTGACTTTC
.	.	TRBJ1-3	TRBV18	CASSPFADSSGNTIYF	TGTGCCAGCTCACCATTCGCGGACAGCTCTGGAAACACCATATATTTT
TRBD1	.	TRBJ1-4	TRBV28	CASQGAGATNEKLFF	TGTGCCAGCCAGGGGGCGGGAGCAACTAATGAAAAACTGTTTTTT
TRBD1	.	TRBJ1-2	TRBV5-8	CASSLVAHRGGYGYTF	TGTGCCAGCAGCTTGGTGGCCCACAGGGGCGGGTATGGCTACACCTTC
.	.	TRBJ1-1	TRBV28	CASSFGGPDTEAFF	TGTGCCAGCAGTTTCGGGGGGCCGGACACTGAAGCTTTCTTT
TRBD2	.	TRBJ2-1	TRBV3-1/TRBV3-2	CASSQFGGLDEQFF	TGTGCCAGCAGCCAATTCGGGGGGTTGGATGAGCAGTTCTTC
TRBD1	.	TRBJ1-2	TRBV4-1	CASVPPGQGGGYTF	TGCGCCAGCGTTCCGCCGGGACAGGGTGGTGGCTACACCTTC
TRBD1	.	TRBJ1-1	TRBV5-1	CASSLAQGANTEAFF	TGCGCCAGCAGCTTGGCCCAGGGGGCAAACACTGAAGCTTTCTTT
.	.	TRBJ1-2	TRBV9	CASSGLSRDTTNYGYTF	TGTGCCAGCAGCGGCCTCTCGAGGGACACCACTAACTATGGCTACACCTTC
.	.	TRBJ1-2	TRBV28	CASSLGDLLGYTF	TGTGCCAGCAGTTTAGGGGACTTGCTCGGCTACACCTTC
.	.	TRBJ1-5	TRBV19	CASSIVAGENQPQHF	TGTGCCAGTAGTATAGTTGCAGGGGAGAATCAGCCCCAGCATTTT
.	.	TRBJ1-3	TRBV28	CASSYGRAEAGNTIYF	TGTGCCAGCAGTTATGGCAGGGCGGAAGCTGGAAACACCATATATTTT
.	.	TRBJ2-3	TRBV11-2	CASSAGTYTTQYF	TGTGCCAGCAGCGCCGGGACTTACACTACGCAGTATTTT
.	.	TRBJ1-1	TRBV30	CAWSVPGMNTEAFF	TGTGCCTGGAGTGTACCAGGGATGAACACTGAAGCTTTCTTT
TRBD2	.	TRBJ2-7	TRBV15	CATSRAGSGRLYEQYF	TGTGCCACCAGCAGAGCCGGAAGCGGGAGGCTTTACGAGCAGTACTTC
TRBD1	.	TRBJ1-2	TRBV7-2	CASSFSAGGLYGYTF	TGTGCCAGCAGCTTTTCAGCAGGGGGCCTCTATGGCTACACCTTC
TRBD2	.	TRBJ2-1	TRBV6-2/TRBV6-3	CASSYSKFTSGPNEQFF	TGTGCCAGCAGTTACTCGAAATTTACTAGCGGACCCAATGAGCAGTTCTTC
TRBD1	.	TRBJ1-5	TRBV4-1	CASSQNRQGYQPQHF	TGCGCCAGCAGCCAGAATCGACAGGGTTATCAGCCCCAGCATTTT
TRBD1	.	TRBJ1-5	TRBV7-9	CASSLGRTGGGDQPQHF	TGTGCCAGCAGCTTAGGGCGGACAGGGGGCGGGGATCAGCCCCAGCATTTT
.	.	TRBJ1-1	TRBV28	CASSPGWVGVNTEAFF	TGTGCCAGCAGTCCCGGTTGGGTAGGGGTGAACACTGAAGCTTTCTTT
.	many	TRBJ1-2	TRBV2	CASGEGEYGYTF	TGTGCCAGCGGGGAGGGAGAATATGGCTACACCTTC
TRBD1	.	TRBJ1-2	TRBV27	CASSFRQGRDGYTF	TGTGCCAGCAGTTTCAGACAGGGCCGGGATGGCTACACCTTC
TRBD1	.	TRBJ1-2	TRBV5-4	CASSSARGPANGYTF	TGTGCCAGCAGCTCGGCAAGGGGGCCGGCGAATGGCTACACCTTC
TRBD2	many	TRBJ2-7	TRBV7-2	CASSAGAGDYEQYF	TGTGCCAGCAGCGCTGGAGCGGGGGACTACGAGCAGTACTTC
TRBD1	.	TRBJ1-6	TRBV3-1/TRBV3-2	CASSLSAGGNSPLHF	TGTGCCAGCAGCCTCTCGGCAGGGGGTAATTCACCCCTCCACTTT